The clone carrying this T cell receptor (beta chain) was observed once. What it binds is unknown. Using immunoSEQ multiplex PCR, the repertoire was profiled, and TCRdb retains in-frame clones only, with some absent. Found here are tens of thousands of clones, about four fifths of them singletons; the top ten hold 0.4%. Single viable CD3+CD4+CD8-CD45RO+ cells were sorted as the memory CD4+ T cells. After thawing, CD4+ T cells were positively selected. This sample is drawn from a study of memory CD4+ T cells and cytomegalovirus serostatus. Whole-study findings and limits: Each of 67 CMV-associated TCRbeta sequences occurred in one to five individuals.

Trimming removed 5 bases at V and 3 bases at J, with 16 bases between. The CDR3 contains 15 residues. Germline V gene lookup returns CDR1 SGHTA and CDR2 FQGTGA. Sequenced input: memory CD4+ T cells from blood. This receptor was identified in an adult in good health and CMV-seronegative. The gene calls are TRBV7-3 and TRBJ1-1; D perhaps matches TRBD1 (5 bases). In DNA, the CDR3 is TGTGCCAGCAGCCCCCTCCCTGGGGGTGACACTGAAGCTTTCTTT. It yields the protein CASSPLPGGDTEAFF. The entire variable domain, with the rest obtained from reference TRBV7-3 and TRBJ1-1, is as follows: GAGVSQTPSNKVTEKGKYVELRCDPISGHTALYWYRQSLGQGPEFLIYFQGTGAADDSGLPNDRFFAVRPEGSVSTLKIQRTERGDSAVYLCASSPLPGGDTEAFFGQGTRLTVV.